Listed below are T cell receptor beta chains from one sample, sequenced in a study of blood T cell repertoires in COVID-19. TCRdb keeps only in-frame clones here, not all; method: immunoSEQ multiplex PCR. The top ten hold around a tenth of the sample, which has roughly 130,000 clones, around 81% seen once. The sample was peripheral blood. The receptors derive from a man aged 40-49 years with active or convalescent COVID-19. Each CDR3 is given with its conserved first and last residue. Each record gives: V gene, D gene, J gene, CDR3 protein. A D gene is named only where the DNA matches it firmly.

V gene: TRBV6-5
D gene: .
J gene: TRBJ1-3
CDR3 protein: CASSYSSGAGNTIYF

V gene: TRBV19
D gene: .
J gene: TRBJ2-6
CDR3 protein: CASSIDAQDSGANVLTF

V gene: TRBV4-3
D gene: .
J gene: TRBJ2-2
CDR3 protein: CASSQGLTANTGELFF

V gene: TRBV6-2/TRBV6-3
D gene: TRBD2
J gene: TRBJ2-3
CDR3 protein: CASSRGLAGADTQYF

V gene: TRBV15
D gene: TRBD1
J gene: TRBJ1-1
CDR3 protein: CARRQGNTEAFF

V gene: TRBV18
D gene: TRBD1
J gene: TRBJ1-1
CDR3 protein: CASSPQGQATEAFF

V gene: TRBV6-1
D gene: .
J gene: TRBJ1-5
CDR3 protein: CASSDPGTPQHF

V gene: TRBV21-1
D gene: .
J gene: TRBJ2-3
CDR3 protein: CASSFLAGGSLSAFTQYF

V gene: TRBV3-1/TRBV3-2
D gene: .
J gene: TRBJ2-2
CDR3 protein: CASSQIQDTGELFF

V gene: TRBV7-6
D gene: TRBD1
J gene: TRBJ2-1
CDR3 protein: CASSLGQFYNEQFF

V gene: TRBV9
D gene: TRBD2
J gene: TRBJ2-7
CDR3 protein: CASGAGGHEQYF

V gene: TRBV2
D gene: .
J gene: TRBJ2-3
CDR3 protein: CASSENGGPNYTQYF

V gene: TRBV4-1
D gene: .
J gene: TRBJ2-5
CDR3 protein: CASSQDLTPETQYF

V gene: TRBV14
D gene: .
J gene: TRBJ1-6
CDR3 protein: CASSQDWGVPLWSYNSPLHF

V gene: TRBV4-1
D gene: TRBD2
J gene: TRBJ2-1
CDR3 protein: CASSQDSSSGGAGNEQFF

V gene: TRBV29-1
D gene: TRBD2
J gene: TRBJ2-3
CDR3 protein: CSVQRGVTDTQYF

V gene: TRBV7-3
D gene: TRBD2
J gene: TRBJ2-7
CDR3 protein: CASSPIAGGPGEQYF

V gene: TRBV13
D gene: TRBD1
J gene: TRBJ1-4
CDR3 protein: CASSSFSGTGDEKLFF